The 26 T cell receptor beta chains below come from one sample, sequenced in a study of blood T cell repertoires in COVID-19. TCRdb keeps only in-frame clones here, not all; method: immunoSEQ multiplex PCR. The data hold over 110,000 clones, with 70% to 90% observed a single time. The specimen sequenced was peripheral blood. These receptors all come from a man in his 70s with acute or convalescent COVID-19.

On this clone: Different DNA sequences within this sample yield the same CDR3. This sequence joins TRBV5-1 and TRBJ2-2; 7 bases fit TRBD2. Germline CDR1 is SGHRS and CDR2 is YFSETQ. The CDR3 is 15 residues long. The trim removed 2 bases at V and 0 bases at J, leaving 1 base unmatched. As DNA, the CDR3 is TGCGCCAGCAGCTTCGGGGGGACGAACACCGGGGAGCTGTTTTTT. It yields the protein CASSFGGTNTGELFF. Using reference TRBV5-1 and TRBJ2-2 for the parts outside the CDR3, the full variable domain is KAGVTQTPRYLIKTRGQQVTLSCSPISGHRSVSWYQQTPGQGLQFLFEYFSETQRNKGNFPGRFSGRQFSNSRSEMNVSTLELGDSALYLCASSFGGTNTGELFFGEGSRLTVL.

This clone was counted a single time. CDR3 amino acids: CASRVGAGNYYGYTF. The CDR3 nucleotides are TGTGCCAGCAGGGTAGGGGCAGGAAATTACTATGGCTACACCTTC. The gene calls are TRBV11-2 and TRBJ1-2, with D possibly matching TRBD1 (5 bases). Germline V gene data show CDR1 as SGHAT and CDR2 as FQNNGV. The ends were cut back, 6 bases at V and 3 bases at J, with 17 bases in the middle. CDR3 length: 15 residues.

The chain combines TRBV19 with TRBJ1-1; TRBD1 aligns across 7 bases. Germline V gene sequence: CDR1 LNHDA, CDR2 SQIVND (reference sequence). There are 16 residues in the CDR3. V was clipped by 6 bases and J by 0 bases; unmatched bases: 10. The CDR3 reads CASRRLGQSLNTEAFF. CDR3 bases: TGTGCCAGTAGACGTCTGGGACAGAGCTTGAACACTGAAGCTTTCTTT.

Here the CDR3 DNA reads TGTGCCAGCAGTTTATCGTATGCAACTAATGAAAAACTGTTTTTT. Protein product: CASSLSYATNEKLFF. This rearrangement joins TRBV27 to TRBJ1-4; D unclear. Germline CDR1 MNHEY, CDR2 SMNVEV (reference sequence). The CDR3 extends over 15 amino acids. V was clipped by 0 bases and J by 0 bases, with 5 bases between them.

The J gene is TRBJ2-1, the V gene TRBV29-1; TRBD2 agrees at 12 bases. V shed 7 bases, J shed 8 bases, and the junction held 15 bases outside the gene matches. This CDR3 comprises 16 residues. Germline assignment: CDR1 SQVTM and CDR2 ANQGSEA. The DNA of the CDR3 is TGCAGCGCCAGAAGGCCCCTAGCGGGGGGGCTTTATGAGCAGTTCTTC. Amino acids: CSARRPLAGGLYEQFF.

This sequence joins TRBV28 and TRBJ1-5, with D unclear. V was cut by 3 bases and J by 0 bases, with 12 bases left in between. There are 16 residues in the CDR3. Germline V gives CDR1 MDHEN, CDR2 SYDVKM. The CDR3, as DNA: TGTGCCAGCAGTTTTAGGGAGTATTATAGCAATCAGCCCCAGCATTTT. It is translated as CASSFREYYSNQPQHF.

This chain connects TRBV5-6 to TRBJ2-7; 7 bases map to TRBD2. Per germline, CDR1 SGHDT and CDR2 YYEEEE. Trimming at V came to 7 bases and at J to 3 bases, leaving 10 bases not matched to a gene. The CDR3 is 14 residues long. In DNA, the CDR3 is TGTGCCAGCTGCGTGGCGGGGGTTATCTACGAGCAGTACTTC. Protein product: CASCVAGVIYEQYF.

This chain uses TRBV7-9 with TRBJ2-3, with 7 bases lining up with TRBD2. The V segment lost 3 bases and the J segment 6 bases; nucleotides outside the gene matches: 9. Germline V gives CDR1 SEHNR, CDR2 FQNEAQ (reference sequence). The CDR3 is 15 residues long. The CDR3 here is CASSFILARMDTQYF. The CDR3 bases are TGTGCCAGCAGCTTTATACTAGCGCGTATGGATACGCAGTATTTT. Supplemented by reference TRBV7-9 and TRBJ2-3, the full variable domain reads DTGVSQNPRHKITKRGQNVTFRCDPISEHNRLYWYRQTLGQGPEFLTYFQNEAQLEKSRLLSDRFSAERPKGSFSTLEIQRTEQGDSAMYLCASSFILARMDTQYFGPGTRLTVL.

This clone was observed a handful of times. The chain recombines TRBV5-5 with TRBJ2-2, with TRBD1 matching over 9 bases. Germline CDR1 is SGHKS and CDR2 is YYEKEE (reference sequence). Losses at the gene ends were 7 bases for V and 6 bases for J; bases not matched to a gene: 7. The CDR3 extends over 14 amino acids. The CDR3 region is CASGKQGAAGELFF. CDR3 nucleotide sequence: TGTGCCAGCGGCAAACAGGGGGCCGCCGGGGAGCTGTTTTTT.

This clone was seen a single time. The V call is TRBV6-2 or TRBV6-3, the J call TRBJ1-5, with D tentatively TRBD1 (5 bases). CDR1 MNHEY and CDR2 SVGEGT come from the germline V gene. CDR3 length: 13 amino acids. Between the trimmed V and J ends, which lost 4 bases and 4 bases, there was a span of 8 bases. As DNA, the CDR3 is TGTGCCAGCAGTTGGAAGGGGAATCAGCCCCAGCATTTT. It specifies CASSWKGNQPQHF.

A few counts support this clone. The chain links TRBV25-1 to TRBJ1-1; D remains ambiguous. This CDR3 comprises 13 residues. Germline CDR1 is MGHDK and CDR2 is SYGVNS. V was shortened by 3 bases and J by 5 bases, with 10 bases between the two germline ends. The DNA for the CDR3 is TGTGCCAGCAGTGAGCCAGGTGGTACTGAAGCTTTCTTT. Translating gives CASSEPGGTEAFF.

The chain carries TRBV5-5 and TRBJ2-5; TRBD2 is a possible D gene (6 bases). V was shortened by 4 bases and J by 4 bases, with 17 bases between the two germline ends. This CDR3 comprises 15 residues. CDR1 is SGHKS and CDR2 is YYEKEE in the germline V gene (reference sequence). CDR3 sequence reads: CASSLAGPLLETQYF. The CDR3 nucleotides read TGTGCCAGCAGCCTCGCGGGACCGCTTTTAGAGACCCAGTACTTC.

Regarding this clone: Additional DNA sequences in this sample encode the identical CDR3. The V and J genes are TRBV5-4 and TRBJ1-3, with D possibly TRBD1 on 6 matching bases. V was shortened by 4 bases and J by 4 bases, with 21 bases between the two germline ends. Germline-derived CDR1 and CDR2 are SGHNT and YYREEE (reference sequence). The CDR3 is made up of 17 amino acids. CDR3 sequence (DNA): TGTGCCAGCAGCCAGAAAACAGGGAGCGATGGGGGAAACACCATATATTTT. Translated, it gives CASSQKTGSDGGNTIYF.

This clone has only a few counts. The DNA of the CDR3 is TGTGCCAGCAGCAAAGTTGAGGGCCTCTATGGCTACACCTTC. This translates into CASSKVEGLYGYTF. The chain links TRBV21-1 to TRBJ1-2. TRBV21-1 is described as a pseudogene. The CDR3 covers 14 residues.

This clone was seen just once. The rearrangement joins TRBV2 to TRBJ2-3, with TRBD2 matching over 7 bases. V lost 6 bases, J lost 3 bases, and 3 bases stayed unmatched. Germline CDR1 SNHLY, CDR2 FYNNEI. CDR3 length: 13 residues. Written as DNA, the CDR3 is TGTGCCAGCAGGAGCGGGGAGACAGATACGCAGTATTTT. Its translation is CASRSGETDTQYF.

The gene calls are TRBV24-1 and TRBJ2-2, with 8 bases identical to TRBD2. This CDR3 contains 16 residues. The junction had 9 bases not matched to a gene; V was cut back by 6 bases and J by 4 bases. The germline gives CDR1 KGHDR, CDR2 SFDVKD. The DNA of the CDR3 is TGTGCCACCAGTCCCTTGAGCGGGAGAGTCACCGGGGAGCTGTTTTTT. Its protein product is CATSPLSGRVTGELFF.

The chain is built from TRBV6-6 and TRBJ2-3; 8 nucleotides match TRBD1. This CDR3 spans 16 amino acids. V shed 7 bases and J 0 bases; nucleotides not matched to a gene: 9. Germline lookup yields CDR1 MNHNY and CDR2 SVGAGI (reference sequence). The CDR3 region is CASTPRTGFSTDTQYF. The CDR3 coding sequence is TGTGCCAGCACCCCGAGGACAGGGTTTAGCACAGATACGCAGTATTTT.

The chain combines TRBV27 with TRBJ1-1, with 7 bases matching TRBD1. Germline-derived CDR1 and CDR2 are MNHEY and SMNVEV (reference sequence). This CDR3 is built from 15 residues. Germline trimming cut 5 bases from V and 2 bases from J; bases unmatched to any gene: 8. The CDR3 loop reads CASSKGDSTNTEAFF. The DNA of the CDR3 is TGTGCCAGCAGTAAGGGGGACAGTACCAACACTGAAGCTTTCTTT.

This CDR3 reads CASSLQVDEKLFF. CDR3 sequence (DNA): TGTGCCAGCAGTTTACAGGTCGATGAAAAACTGTTTTTT. The gene calls are TRBV12-3 or TRBV12-4 and TRBJ1-4; D unclear. The V end was cut by 2 bases, the J end by 6 bases, with 7 bases between. The CDR3 contains 13 residues.

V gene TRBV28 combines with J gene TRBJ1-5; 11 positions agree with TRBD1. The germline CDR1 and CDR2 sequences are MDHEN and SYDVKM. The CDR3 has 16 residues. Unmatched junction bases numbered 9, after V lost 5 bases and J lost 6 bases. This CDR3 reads CASSPSGQGASQPQHF. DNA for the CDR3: TGTGCCAGCAGTCCCAGTGGACAGGGGGCGAGTCAGCCCCAGCATTTT.

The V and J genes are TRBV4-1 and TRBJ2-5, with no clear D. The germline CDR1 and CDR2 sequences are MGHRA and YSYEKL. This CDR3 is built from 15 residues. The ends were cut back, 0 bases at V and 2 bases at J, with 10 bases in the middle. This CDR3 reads CASSQDVARQETQYF. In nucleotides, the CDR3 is TGCGCCAGCAGCCAAGACGTGGCACGTCAAGAGACCCAGTACTTC.

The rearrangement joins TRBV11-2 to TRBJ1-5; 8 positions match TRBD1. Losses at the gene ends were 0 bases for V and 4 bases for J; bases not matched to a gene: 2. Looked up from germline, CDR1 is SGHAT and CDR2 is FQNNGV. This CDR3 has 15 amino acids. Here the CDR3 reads CASSLEDRANQPQHF. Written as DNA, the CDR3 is TGTGCCAGCAGCTTAGAGGACAGGGCGAATCAGCCCCAGCATTTT.

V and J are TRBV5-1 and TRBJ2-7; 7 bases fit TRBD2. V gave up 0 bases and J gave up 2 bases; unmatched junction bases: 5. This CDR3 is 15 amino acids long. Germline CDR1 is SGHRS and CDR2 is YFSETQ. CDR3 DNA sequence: TGCGCCAGCAGCTTGGTTCGAGCGGGAACCTACGAGCAGTACTTC. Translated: CASSLVRAGTYEQYF.

CDR3 bases: TGTGCCAGCAGTGACTCTGGGGCAGGTGGGGCCATGGATGAAAAACTGTTTTTT. Amino acids: CASSDSGAGGAMDEKLFF. The chain employs TRBV6-4 and TRBJ1-4, with a possible D match to TRBD1 (5 bases). The CDR3 totals 18 residues. Germline loops: CDR1 MRHNA, CDR2 SNTAGT. Trimming took off 0 bases at V and 6 bases at J, with 20 bases between the two ends.

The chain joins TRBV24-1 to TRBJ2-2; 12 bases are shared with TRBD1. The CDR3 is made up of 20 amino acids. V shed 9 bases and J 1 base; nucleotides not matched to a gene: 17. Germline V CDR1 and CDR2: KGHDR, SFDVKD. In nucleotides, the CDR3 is TGTGCCACCGACCCCGATGGCCGGGACAGGGGGCTTCGGAACACCGGGGAGCTGTTTTTT. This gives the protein CATDPDGRDRGLRNTGELFF.

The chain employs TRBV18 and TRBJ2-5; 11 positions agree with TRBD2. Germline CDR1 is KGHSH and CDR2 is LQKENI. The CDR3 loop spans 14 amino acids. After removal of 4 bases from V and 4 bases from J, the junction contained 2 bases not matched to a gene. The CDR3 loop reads CASSQGTSGETQYF. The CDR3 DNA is TGTGCCAGCTCACAGGGGACTAGCGGAGAGACCCAGTACTTC. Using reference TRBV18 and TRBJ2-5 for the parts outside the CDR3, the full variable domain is NAGVMQNPRHLVRRRGQEARLRCSPMKGHSHVYWYRQLPEEGLKFMVYLQKENIIDESGMPKERFSAEFPKEGPSILRIQQVVRGDSAAYFCASSQGTSGETQYFGPGTRLLVL.